This T cell receptor beta chain was identified in a study of T cell changes during pregnancy in multiple sclerosis. TCRdb keeps only in-frame clones here, not all; method: immunoSEQ multiplex PCR. Of 30,000 to 45,000 clones in the sample, roughly nine tenths were seen once. This CDR3 comprises 14 residues. CDR1 and CDR2 from the germline V gene are SGDLS and YYNGEE. Trimming took 3 bases from V and 0 from J; bases not matched to a gene: 2. This TCR derives from a female donor with multiple sclerosis, enrolled in a pregnancy study. Specimen: CD8+ T cells from peripheral blood mononuclear cells, collected before pregnancy. The chain recombines TRBV9 with TRBJ2-5; the match to TRBD1 covers 7 bases. The CDR3 region is CASSAGTDQETQYF. In nucleotides, the CDR3 is TGTGCCAGCAGCGCAGGGACAGACCAAGAGACCCAGTACTTC.